Each of the 3 T cell receptor beta chains below was sequenced from the same sample in a study of beta chain features in type 1 diabetes. The study's findings and limits: When Type 1 diabetes patients were examined, their TCRB CDR3s proved moderately but significantly shorter in all four CD4+ subsets.

Expressed TCRB transcripts were sequenced, since all the RNA that had been isolated was reverse transcribed. Assay used: immunoSEQ multiplex PCR; TCRdb lists only in-frame clones, some missing. The sample carries approximately 160,000 clones, over 9% recorded once. Antigens of these TCRs are unknown. The sequenced sample consisted of central memory CD4+ T cells from blood. The receptors originated from a young man with type 1 diabetes.

This clone appeared a few times. The chain uses TRBV6-1 and TRBJ2-7, with 9 bases aligning to TRBD1. After removal of 5 bases from V and 5 bases from J, the junction contained 10 bases not matched to a gene. The length of the CDR3 is 15 residues. Germline loops: CDR1 MNHNS, CDR2 SASEGT. The CDR3 sequence is CASSLDRDRVNEQYF. The DNA of the CDR3 is TGTGCCAGCAGTTTGGACCGGGACAGGGTCAACGAGCAGTACTTC.

This clone was seen a few times. The rearrangement links TRBV7-9 to TRBJ1-3; tentative D call: TRBD1 (5 bases). Germline CDR1 reads SEHNR; CDR2 reads FQNEAQ (reference sequence). The CDR3 extends over 14 amino acids. V lost 0 bases and J lost 3, with 6 bases in between. The CDR3 sequence is CASSLATVGNTIYF. The CDR3 nucleotides read TGTGCCAGCAGCTTAGCGACAGTTGGAAACACCATATATTTT.

This clone was detected a few times. V gene TRBV16 combines with J gene TRBJ2-7; D perhaps matches TRBD1 (6 bases). Germline V gene data show CDR1 as KGHSY and CDR2 as FQNENV. The CDR3 sequence is 13 residues long. The V end was cut by 5 bases, the J end by 2 bases, with 10 bases between. CDR3 DNA: TGTGCCAGCAGCTATCAGGGGACCTACGAGCAGTACTTC. Translating gives CASSYQGTYEQYF.